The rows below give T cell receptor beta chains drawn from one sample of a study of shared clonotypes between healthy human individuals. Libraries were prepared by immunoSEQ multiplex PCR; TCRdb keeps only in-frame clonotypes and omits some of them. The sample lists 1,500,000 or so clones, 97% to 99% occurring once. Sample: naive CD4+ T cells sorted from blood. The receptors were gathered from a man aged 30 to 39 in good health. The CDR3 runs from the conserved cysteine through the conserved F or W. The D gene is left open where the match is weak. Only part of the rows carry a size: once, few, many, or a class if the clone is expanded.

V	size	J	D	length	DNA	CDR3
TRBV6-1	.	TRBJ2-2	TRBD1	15	TGTGCCAGCAGTGAAGATGGACAGGGGGCCGGGGAGCTGTTTTTT	CASSEDGQGAGELFF
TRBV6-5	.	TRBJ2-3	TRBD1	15	TGTGCCAGCAGAACGGACAGGGTTAGCACAGATACGCAGTATTTT	CASRTDRVSTDTQYF
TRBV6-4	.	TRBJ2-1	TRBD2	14	TGTGCCAGCAGTTTGACTAGCGGCAACAATGAGCAGTTCTTC	CASSLTSGNNEQFF
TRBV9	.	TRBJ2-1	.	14	TGTGCCAGCAGCGTAGAGGTAGGGCGGAATGAGCAGTTCTTC	CASSVEVGRNEQFF
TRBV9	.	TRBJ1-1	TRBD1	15	TGTGCCAGCAGCCCCCAAGCCGGGACAGAGACTGAAGCTTTCTTT	CASSPQAGTETEAFF
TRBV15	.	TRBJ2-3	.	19	TGTGCCACCAGCAGAGATTTGGCCGCCCAGAGGGTCAGTACAGATACGCAGTATTTT	CATSRDLAAQRVSTDTQYF
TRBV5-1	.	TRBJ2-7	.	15	TGCGCCAGCAGCACCGGAAGGACAAGCTCCTACGAGCAGTACTTC	CASSTGRTSSYEQYF
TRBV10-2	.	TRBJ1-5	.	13	TGCGCCAGCAGACCGAGTCTTCAGGAGCCCCAGCATTTT	CASRPSLQEPQHF
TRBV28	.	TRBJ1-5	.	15	TGTGCCAGTAACCGGGGGCTCTATAGCAATCAGCCCCAGCATTTT	CASNRGLYSNQPQHF
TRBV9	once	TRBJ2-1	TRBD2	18	TGTGCCAGCAGCCCACCGGGACTAGCGGGGGGGATCTACAATGAGCAGTTCTTC	CASSPPGLAGGIYNEQFF
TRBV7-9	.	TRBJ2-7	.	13	TGTGCCAGCAGCTTAGACGCTAGCTACGAGCAGTACTTC	CASSLDASYEQYF
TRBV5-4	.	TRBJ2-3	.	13	TGTGCCAGCAGCTGGGAGGGCACAGATACGCAGTATTTT	CASSWEGTDTQYF
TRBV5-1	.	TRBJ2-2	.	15	TGCGCCAGCAGCTTATGGGAGAGCTGGTCCGGGGAGCTGTTTTTT	CASSLWESWSGELFF
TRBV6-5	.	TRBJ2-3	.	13	TGTGCCAGTCAAGGACTCAGCACAGATACGCAGTATTTT	CASQGLSTDTQYF
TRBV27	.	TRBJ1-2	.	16	TGTGCCAGCAGTTTTTTCCAGGAGCAGGAAGTAGGCGGCTACACCTTC	CASSFFQEQEVGGYTF
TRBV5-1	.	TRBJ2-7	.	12	TGCGCCAGCCGCTATGGGAGCTACGAGCAGTACTTC	CASRYGSYEQYF
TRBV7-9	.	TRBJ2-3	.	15	TGTGCCAGCAGCCTAGGAGGTCTTAGCACAGATACGCAGTATTTT	CASSLGGLSTDTQYF
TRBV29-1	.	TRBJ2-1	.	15	TGCAGCGTTGGTGGGCCAGAGCGCTCCTACAATGAGCAGTTCTTC	CSVGGPERSYNEQFF
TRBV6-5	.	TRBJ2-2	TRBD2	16	TGTGCCAGCAGTTCATATCGGACTAGCGGTACCGGGGAGCTGTTTTTT	CASSSYRTSGTGELFF
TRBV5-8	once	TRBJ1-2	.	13	TGTGCCAGCAGCTTGGGCCAAACCAGAGGCTACACCTTC	CASSLGQTRGYTF
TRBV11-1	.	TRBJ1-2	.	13	TGTGCCAGCAGTGAACAGTCTAACTATGGCTACACCTTC	CASSEQSNYGYTF
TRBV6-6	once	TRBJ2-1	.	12	TGTGCCAGCAGTTACCCTCAGGGTGAGCAGTTCTTC	CASSYPQGEQFF